These T cell receptor beta chains were read from a single sample in a study of response to subunit inactivated influenza vaccine. TCRdb reprocessed the RT-PCR reads via MiXCR and lists one record per CDR3 protein. The data show around 470,000 distinct CDR3 sequences, with roughly 7.9% seen just once and approximately 14% held by the top ten. This sample comprised PBMCs from blood, obtained less than 25 months after vaccination. Source of these receptors: a man aged 45 to 75 who received an inactivated influenza vaccine. Each CDR3 is given with its conserved first and last residue. The D gene is left open where the match is weak. Clone size, where shown, is once, few, many, or a class for clones that have expanded.

V gene,J gene,D gene,clone size,CDR3 protein,CDR3 DNA
TRBV7-2,TRBJ1-1,.,many,CASSSQISSRAFF,TGTGCCAGCAGCTCTCAGATCTCAAGTCGAGCTTTCTTT
TRBV7-9,TRBJ2-2,TRBD1,.,CASSPSGQGMRELFF,TGTGCCAGCAGCCCCTCGGGACAGGGTATGAGGGAGCTGTTTTTT
TRBV12-3/TRBV12-4,TRBJ2-5,.,.,CASTGRRQETQYF,TGTGCCAGCACCGGCCGTCGGCAAGAGACCCAGTACTTC
TRBV5-1,TRBJ2-5,TRBD2,.,CASSHKTSMETQYF,TGCGCCAGCAGCCATAAGACTAGCATGGAGACCCAGTACTTC
TRBV5-6,TRBJ2-2,.,.,CASSFGGGVNTGELFF,TGTGCCAGCAGCTTTGGCGGGGGCGTTAACACCGGGGAGCTGTTTTTT
TRBV10-3,TRBJ1-2,TRBD1,few,CAISGQGNGYTF,TGTGCCATCAGTGGACAGGGGAATGGCTACACCTTC
TRBV29-1,TRBJ2-2,.,many,CSVVGTNTGELFF,TGCAGCGTTGTCGGAACGAACACCGGGGAGCTGTTTTTT
TRBV2,TRBJ2-3,.,.,CASSFNSGTTSTDTQYF,TGTGCCAGCAGTTTTAATTCAGGTACCACTAGCACAGATACGCAGTATTTT
TRBV20-1,TRBJ1-2,.,many,CSAKGNYGYTF,TGCAGTGCTAAAGGCAACTATGGCTACACCTTC
TRBV10-3,TRBJ1-2,.,.,CAISEGEDYGYTF,TGTGCCATCAGCGAGGGCGAAGACTATGGCTACACCTTC
TRBV11-2,TRBJ1-3,.,few,CASSLPGPSGNTIYF,TGTGCCAGCAGCTTACCAGGCCCCTCTGGAAACACCATATATTTT
TRBV23-1,TRBJ2-6,.,.,CASSRRTKLVPGANVLTF,TGCGCCAGCAGTCGTCGGACTAAGTTGGTCCCTGGGGCCAACGTCCTGACTTTC
TRBV14,TRBJ2-1,TRBD2,few,CASSPGLTSASYNEQFF,TGTGCCAGCAGCCCCGGTCTGACTAGCGCTTCCTACAATGAGCAGTTCTTC
TRBV7-2,TRBJ1-1,.,many,CASSLDPREWAEAFF,TGTGCCAGCAGCTTAGATCCCCGGGAATGGGCTGAAGCTTTCTTT
TRBV7-2,TRBJ2-2,.,many,CASSSRHTGELFF,TGTGCCAGCAGCTCTCGGCACACCGGGGAGCTGTTTTTT
TRBV7-2,TRBJ2-4,.,.,CASSFATGTDIQYF,TGTGCCAGCAGCTTTGCGACTGGGACGGACATTCAGTACTTC
TRBV11-2,TRBJ2-2,TRBD2,.,CASSLEPGGNTGELFF,TGTGCCAGCAGCTTAGAACCGGGGGGGAACACCGGGGAGCTGTTTTTT
TRBV12-3/TRBV12-4,TRBJ2-2,TRBD2,.,CASSPDSGGGTGELFF,TGTGCCAGCAGCCCCGATAGCGGGGGTGGTACCGGGGAGCTGTTTTTT
TRBV20-1,TRBJ1-1,TRBD1,.,CSARPLDRVGDTEAFF,TGCAGTGCTAGACCCCTGGACAGGGTGGGAGACACTGAAGCTTTCTTT
TRBV10-3,TRBJ2-3,.,.,CAIRGHGGGTDTQYF,TGTGCCATCAGGGGACACGGAGGTGGCACAGATACGCAGTATTTT
TRBV7-9,TRBJ1-6,.,few,CASTAVGSPLHF,TGTGCCAGCACAGCAGTGGGCTCACCCCTCCACTTT
TRBV25-1,TRBJ2-7,TRBD2,few,CASSEGGAREQYF,TGTGCCAGCAGTGAGGGAGGGGCTAGAGAGCAGTACTTC
TRBV29-1,TRBJ2-1,TRBD1,few,CSWKGQINEQFF,TGCAGCTGGAAGGGACAGATAAATGAGCAGTTCTTC
TRBV20-1,TRBJ2-1,TRBD2,many,CSARDRAGERAPGEQFF,TGCAGTGCTAGAGATCGAGCGGGAGAAAGGGCCCCCGGAGAGCAGTTCTTC
TRBV4-1,TRBJ2-1,TRBD1,few,CASSQQGAGDNEQFF,TGCGCCAGCAGCCAACAGGGGGCTGGAGACAATGAGCAGTTCTTC
TRBV6-2/TRBV6-3,TRBJ2-7,.,few,CASSYRPRDNEQYF,TGTGCCAGCAGTTACCGTCCCAGGGATAACGAGCAGTACTTC
TRBV12-3/TRBV12-4,TRBJ2-5,.,many,CASSLFLGGETQYF,TGTGCCAGCAGTCTATTCCTTGGGGGGGAGACCCAGTACTTC
TRBV12-3/TRBV12-4,TRBJ1-5,.,many,CASSLADNQPQHF,TGTGCCAGCAGTTTAGCTGACAATCAGCCCCAGCATTTT
TRBV11-1,TRBJ2-6,TRBD1,.,CASSLVNRGRSSGANVLTF,TGTGCCAGCAGCTTAGTTAACAGGGGGAGGTCTTCCGGGGCCAACGTCCTGACTTTC
TRBV20-1,TRBJ2-1,TRBD2,few,CSAKLADRGEQFF,TGCAGTGCTAAACTAGCGGATCGTGGTGAGCAGTTCTTC
TRBV5-1,TRBJ2-7,.,many,CASSLGTYYEQYF,TGCGCCAGCAGCTTAGGAACCTACTACGAGCAGTACTTC
TRBV4-3,TRBJ2-3,TRBD1,few,CASSPSGTGTTDTQYF,TGCGCCAGCAGCCCCTCCGGGACAGGGACTACAGATACGCAGTATTTT
TRBV20-1,TRBJ2-7,TRBD1,.,CSARMTGVDYEQYF,TGCAGTGCTAGAATGACAGGGGTTGACTACGAGCAGTACTTC
TRBV7-9,TRBJ2-3,.,.,CASSLGRSAGKDTQYF,TGTGCCAGCAGCTTAGGAAGGAGCGCGGGAAAGGATACGCAGTATTTT
TRBV20-1,TRBJ2-3,.,.,CSASQASTDTQYF,TGCAGTGCTAGCCAGGCCAGCACAGATACGCAGTATTTT
TRBV3-1,TRBJ2-7,.,few,CASSPAHTSYEQYF,TGTGCCAGCAGCCCAGCGCACACCTCCTACGAGCAGTACTTC
TRBV12-3/TRBV12-4,TRBJ1-2,TRBD1,.,CASSLTGTGFDGYTF,TGTGCCAGCAGCCTTACCGGGACAGGGTTTGATGGCTACACCTTC
TRBV7-9,TRBJ1-1,TRBD1,.,CASSVHGTGANTEAFF,TGTGCCAGCAGCGTACATGGGACAGGGGCGAACACTGAAGCTTTCTTT
TRBV6-2/TRBV6-3,TRBJ2-7,.,.,CASSLIPPSGEQYF,TGTGCCAGCAGCCTGATACCCCCCTCGGGCGAGCAGTACTTC
TRBV10-3,TRBJ1-5,.,.,CAISPGGGSNQPQHF,TGTGCCATCAGCCCGGGCGGTGGGAGCAATCAGCCCCAGCATTTT
TRBV12-3/TRBV12-4,TRBJ1-5,TRBD1,many,CASSLRWTGRRGNQPQHF,TGTGCCAGCAGTTTGAGATGGACAGGGCGGCGAGGCAATCAGCCCCAGCATTTT
TRBV12-3/TRBV12-4,TRBJ2-1,.,many,CASSWRGKFYNEQFF,TGTGCCAGCAGTTGGAGGGGGAAATTTTACAATGAGCAGTTCTTC